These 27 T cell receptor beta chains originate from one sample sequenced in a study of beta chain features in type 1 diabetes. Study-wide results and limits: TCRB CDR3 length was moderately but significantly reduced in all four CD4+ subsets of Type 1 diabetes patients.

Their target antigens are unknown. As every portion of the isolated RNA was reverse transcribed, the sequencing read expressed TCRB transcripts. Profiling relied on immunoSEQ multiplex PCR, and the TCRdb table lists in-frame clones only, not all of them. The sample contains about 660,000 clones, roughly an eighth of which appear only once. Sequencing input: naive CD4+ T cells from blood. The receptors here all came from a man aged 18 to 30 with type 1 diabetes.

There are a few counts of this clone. CDR3 in amino acids: CASSQQGAAGANVLTF. The CDR3 coding sequence is TGTGCCAGCAGTCAACAGGGGGCGGCCGGGGCCAACGTCCTGACTTTC. V is TRBV2 and J is TRBJ2-6, with 9 bases aligning to TRBD1. There are 16 residues in the CDR3. V trimming: 5 bases; J trimming: 4 bases; junction bases outside the gene matches: 6. Per the germline V gene, CDR1 is SNHLY and CDR2 is FYNNEI.

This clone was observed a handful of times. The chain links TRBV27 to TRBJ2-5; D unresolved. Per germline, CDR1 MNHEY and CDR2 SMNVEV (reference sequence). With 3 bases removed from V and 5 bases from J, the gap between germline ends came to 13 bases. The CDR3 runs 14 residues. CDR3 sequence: CASSFSSRTETQYF. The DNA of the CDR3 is TGTGCCAGCAGTTTTAGCAGCAGAACGGAGACCCAGTACTTC.

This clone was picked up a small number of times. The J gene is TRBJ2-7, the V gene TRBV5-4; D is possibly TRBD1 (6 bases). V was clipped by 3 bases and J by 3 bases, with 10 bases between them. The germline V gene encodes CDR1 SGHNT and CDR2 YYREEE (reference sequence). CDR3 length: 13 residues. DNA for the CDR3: TGTGCCAGCAGCTCCCGACAGGTCTACGAGCAGTACTTC. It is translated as CASSSRQVYEQYF.

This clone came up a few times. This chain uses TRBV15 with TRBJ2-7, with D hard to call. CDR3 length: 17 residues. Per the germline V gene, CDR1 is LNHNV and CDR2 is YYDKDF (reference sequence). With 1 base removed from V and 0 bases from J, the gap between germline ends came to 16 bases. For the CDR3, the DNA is TGTGCCACCAGCAGAGTATCAGACAACGGCTACTCCTACGAGCAGTACTTC. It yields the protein CATSRVSDNGYSYEQYF.

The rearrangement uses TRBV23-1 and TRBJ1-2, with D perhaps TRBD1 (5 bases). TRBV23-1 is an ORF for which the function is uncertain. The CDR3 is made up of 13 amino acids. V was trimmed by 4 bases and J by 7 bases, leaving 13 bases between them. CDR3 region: CASSRGKKSGYTF. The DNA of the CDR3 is TGCGCCAGCAGTCGGGGGAAGAAATCTGGCTACACCTTC.

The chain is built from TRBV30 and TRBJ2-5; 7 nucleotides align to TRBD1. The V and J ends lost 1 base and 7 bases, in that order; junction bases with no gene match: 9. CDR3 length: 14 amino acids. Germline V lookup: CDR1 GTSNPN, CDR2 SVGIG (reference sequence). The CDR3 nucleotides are TGTGCCTGGAGTGCACAGGGGCTCGGTTTGACCCAGTACTTC. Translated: CAWSAQGLGLTQYF.

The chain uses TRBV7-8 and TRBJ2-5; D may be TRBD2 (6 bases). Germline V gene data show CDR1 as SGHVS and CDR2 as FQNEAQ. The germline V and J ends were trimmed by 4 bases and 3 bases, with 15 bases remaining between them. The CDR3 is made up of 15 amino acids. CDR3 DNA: TGTGCCAGCAGCTCCCTCGGGGGAGGTAAAGAGACCCAGTACTTC. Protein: CASSSLGGGKETQYF.

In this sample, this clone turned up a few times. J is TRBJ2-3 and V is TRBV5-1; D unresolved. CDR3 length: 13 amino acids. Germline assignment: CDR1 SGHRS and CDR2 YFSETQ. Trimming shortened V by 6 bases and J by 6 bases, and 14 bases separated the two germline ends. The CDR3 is CASTSVVGDTQYF. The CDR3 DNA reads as TGCGCCAGCACCTCCGTAGTGGGGGATACGCAGTATTTT. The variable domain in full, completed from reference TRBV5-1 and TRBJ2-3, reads KAGVTQTPRYLIKTRGQQVTLSCSPISGHRSVSWYQQTPGQGLQFLFEYFSETQRNKGNFPGRFSGRQFSNSRSEMNVSTLELGDSALYLCASTSVVGDTQYFGPGTRLTVL.

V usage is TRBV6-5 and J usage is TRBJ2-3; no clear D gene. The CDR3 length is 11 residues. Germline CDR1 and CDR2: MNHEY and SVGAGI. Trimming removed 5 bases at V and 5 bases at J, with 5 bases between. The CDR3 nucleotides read TGTGCCAGCAGTCACGGAGATACGCAGTATTTT. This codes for CASSHGDTQYF.

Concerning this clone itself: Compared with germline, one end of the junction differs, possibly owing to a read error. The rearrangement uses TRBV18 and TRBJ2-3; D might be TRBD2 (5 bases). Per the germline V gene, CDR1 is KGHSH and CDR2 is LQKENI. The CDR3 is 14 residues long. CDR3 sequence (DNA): TGTGCCAGCTCCCCACGGGATAGCACAGATACGCAGTATTTT. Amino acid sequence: CASSPRDSTDTQYF.

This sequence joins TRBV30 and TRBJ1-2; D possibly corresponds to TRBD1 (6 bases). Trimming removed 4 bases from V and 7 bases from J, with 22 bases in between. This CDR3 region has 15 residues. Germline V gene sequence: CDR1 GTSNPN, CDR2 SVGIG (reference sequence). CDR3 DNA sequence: TGTGCCTGGACCAAACTCGGGGGCCAGGGTATTGGCTACACCTTC. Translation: CAWTKLGGQGIGYTF.

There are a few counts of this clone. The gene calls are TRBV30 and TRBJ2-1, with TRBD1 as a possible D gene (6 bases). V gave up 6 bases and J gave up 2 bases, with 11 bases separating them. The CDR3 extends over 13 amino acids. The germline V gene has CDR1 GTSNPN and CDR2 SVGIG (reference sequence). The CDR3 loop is CACTGQTYNEQFF. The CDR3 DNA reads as TGTGCCTGTACAGGGCAGACCTACAATGAGCAGTTCTTC.

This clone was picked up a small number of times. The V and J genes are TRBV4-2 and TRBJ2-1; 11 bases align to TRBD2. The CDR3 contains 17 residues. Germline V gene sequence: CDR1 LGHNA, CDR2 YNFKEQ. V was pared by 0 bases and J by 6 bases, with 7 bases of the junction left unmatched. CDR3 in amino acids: CASSQDYIAGGRNEQFF. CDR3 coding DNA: TGTGCCAGCAGCCAAGACTACATAGCGGGAGGGCGCAATGAGCAGTTCTTC.

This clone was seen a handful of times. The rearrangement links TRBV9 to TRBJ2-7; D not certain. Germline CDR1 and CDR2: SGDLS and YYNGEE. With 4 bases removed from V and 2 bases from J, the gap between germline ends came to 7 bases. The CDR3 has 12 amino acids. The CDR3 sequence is CASSRSTYEQYF. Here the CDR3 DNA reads TGTGCCAGCAGCAGGTCCACCTACGAGCAGTACTTC.

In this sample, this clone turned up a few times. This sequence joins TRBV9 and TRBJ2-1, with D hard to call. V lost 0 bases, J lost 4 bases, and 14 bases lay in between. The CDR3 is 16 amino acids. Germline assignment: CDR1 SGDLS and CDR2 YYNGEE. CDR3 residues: CASSVVSLSVYNEQFF. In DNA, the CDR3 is TGTGCCAGCAGCGTAGTATCCCTCTCTGTGTACAATGAGCAGTTCTTC.

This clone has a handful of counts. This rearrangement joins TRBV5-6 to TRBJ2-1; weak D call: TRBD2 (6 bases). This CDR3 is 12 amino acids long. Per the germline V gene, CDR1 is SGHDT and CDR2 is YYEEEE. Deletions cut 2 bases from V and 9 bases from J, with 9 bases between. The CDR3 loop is CASSFSGGEQFF. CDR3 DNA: TGTGCCAGCAGCTTTAGCGGTGGTGAGCAGTTCTTC.

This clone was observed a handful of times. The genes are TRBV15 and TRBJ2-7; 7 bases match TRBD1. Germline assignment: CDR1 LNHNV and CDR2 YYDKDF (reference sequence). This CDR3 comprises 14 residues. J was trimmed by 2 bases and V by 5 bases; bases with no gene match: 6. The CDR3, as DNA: TGTGCCACCAGCGCCCGGGACAGAACCTACGAGCAGTACTTC. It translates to CATSARDRTYEQYF.

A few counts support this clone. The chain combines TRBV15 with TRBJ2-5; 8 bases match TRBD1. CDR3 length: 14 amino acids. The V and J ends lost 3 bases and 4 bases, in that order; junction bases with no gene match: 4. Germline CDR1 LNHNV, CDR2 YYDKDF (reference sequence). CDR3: CATSRDRAGETQYF. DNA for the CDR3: TGTGCCACCAGCAGGGACAGGGCGGGAGAGACCCAGTACTTC. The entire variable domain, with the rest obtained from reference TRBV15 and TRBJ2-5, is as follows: DAMVIQNPRYQVTQFGKPVTLSCSQTLNHNVMYWYQQKSSQAPKLLFHYYDKDFNNEADTPDNFQSRRPNTSFCFLDIRSPGLGDTAMYLCATSRDRAGETQYFGPGTRLLVL.

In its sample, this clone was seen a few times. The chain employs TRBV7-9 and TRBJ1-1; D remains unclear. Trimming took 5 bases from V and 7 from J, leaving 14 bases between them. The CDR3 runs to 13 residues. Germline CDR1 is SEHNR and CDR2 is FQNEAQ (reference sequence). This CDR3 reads CASSHEGPLEAFF. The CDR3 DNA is TGTGCCAGCAGCCATGAGGGCCCCCTTGAAGCTTTCTTT.

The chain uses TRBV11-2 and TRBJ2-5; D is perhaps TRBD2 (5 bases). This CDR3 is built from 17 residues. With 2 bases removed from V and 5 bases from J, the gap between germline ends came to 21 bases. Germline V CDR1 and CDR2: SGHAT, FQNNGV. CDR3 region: CASSLRVGRVSGETQYF. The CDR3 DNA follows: TGTGCCAGCAGCTTACGGGTCGGGCGTGTCTCGGGGGAGACCCAGTACTTC. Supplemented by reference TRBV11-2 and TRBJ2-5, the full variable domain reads EAGVAQSPRYKIIEKRQSVAFWCNPISGHATLYWYQQILGQGPKLLIQFQNNGVVDDSQLPKDRFSAERLKGVDSTLKIQPAKLEDSAVYLCASSLRVGRVSGETQYFGPGTRLLVL.

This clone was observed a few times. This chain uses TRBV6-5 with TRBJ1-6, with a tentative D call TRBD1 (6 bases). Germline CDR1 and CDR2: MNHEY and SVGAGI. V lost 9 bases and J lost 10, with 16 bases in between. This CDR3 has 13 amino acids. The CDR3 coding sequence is TGTGCCAGTCGCCCGGGACACAACTCACCCCTCCACTTT. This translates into CASRPGHNSPLHF.

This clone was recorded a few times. CDR3 loop: CASSPSGSSYEQYF. Here the CDR3 DNA reads TGTGCCAGCAGTCCTAGCGGGAGCTCCTACGAGCAGTACTTC. This chain connects TRBV25-1 to TRBJ2-7, with TRBD2 identical over 10 bases. J was trimmed by 0 bases and V by 5 bases; bases with no gene match: 1. Germline V gene sequence: CDR1 MGHDK, CDR2 SYGVNS. The CDR3 is made up of 14 amino acids.

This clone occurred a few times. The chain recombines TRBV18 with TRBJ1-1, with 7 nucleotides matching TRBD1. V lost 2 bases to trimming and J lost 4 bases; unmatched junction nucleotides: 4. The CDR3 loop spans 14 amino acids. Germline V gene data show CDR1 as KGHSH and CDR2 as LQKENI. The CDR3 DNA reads TGTGCCAGCTCACCAGGGCAGGGGGTCACTGAAGCTTTCTTT. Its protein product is CASSPGQGVTEAFF.

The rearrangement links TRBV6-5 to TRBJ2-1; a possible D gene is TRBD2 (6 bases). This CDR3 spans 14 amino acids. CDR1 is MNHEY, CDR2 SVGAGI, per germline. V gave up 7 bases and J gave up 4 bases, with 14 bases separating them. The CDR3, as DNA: TGTGCCAGCAACAGGTTTGGGGGGTACAATGAGCAGTTCTTC. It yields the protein CASNRFGGYNEQFF.

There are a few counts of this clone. This CDR3 is CAWSGQGTGAFF. The CDR3 DNA is TGTGCCTGGAGTGGGCAGGGAACGGGGGCTTTCTTT. The chain combines TRBV30 with TRBJ1-1, with a tentative D call TRBD1 (5 bases). CDR3 length: 12 amino acids. Trimming stripped 1 base from V and 11 bases from J, with 14 bases between. Germline lookup yields CDR1 GTSNPN and CDR2 SVGIG (reference sequence).

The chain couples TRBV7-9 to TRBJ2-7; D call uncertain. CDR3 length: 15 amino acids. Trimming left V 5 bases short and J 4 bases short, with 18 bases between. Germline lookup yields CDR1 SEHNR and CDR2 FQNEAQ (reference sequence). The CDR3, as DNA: TGTGCCAGCAGCCGGGTCGGATATCCCTCTTACGAGCAGTACTTC. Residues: CASSRVGYPSYEQYF.

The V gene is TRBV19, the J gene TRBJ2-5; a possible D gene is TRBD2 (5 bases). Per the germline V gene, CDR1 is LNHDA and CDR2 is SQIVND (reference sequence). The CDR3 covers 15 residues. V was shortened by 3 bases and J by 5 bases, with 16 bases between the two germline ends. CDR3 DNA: TGTGCCAGTAGTATTTTATCTGCGGGTTGGGAGACCCAGTACTTC. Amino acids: CASSILSAGWETQYF.